This T cell receptor beta chain was sequenced during a study of control samples from healthy donors and cancer patients. Data came from immunoSEQ multiplex PCR; TCRdb stores just in-frame clones and leaves some out. The table includes more than 120,000 clones, 75% to 95% detected once. Germline CDR1 is SGHRS and CDR2 is YFSETQ. This CDR3 has 15 residues. V dropped 5 bases and J dropped 0; count of bases not matched to a gene: 6. The sequence was collected from a man aged 25 to 45 in good health. This chain links TRBV5-1 with TRBJ2-3; TRBD2 matches at 7 bases. The sample taken for sequencing was blood. CDR3: CASSPSGISTDTQYF. CDR3 DNA sequence: TGCGCCAGCAGTCCAAGCGGGATTAGCACAGATACGCAGTATTTT.